This record looks at one TCR beta chain sequence and its context. This entry belongs to a study of T-cell memory formation after mild COVID-19. Germline CDR1 reads SEHNR; CDR2 reads FQNEAQ (reference sequence). V lost 5 bases, J lost 10 bases, and 12 bases lay in between. The CDR3 length is 12 residues. The TCR alpha and TCR beta cDNA libraries, bearing sample barcodes and UMIs, were generated by 5'RACE using constant-segment primers. TCRdb re-called the 5' RACE reads with MiXCR, one entry per CDR3 protein. The sample has about 410,000 distinct CDR3 sequences; 23% are singletons. Sequenced input: PBMCs or a T cell subset sorted from them (not recorded which). The sequence came from an adult woman who had mild COVID-19 (a few samples of this study predate the infection). Cell type and time point are not known. The chain carries TRBV7-9 and TRBJ2-1; D is ambiguous. The CDR3 region is CASSPRIGEQFF. CDR3 in DNA: TGTGCCAGCAGCCCTAGAATAGGGGAGCAGTTCTTC.